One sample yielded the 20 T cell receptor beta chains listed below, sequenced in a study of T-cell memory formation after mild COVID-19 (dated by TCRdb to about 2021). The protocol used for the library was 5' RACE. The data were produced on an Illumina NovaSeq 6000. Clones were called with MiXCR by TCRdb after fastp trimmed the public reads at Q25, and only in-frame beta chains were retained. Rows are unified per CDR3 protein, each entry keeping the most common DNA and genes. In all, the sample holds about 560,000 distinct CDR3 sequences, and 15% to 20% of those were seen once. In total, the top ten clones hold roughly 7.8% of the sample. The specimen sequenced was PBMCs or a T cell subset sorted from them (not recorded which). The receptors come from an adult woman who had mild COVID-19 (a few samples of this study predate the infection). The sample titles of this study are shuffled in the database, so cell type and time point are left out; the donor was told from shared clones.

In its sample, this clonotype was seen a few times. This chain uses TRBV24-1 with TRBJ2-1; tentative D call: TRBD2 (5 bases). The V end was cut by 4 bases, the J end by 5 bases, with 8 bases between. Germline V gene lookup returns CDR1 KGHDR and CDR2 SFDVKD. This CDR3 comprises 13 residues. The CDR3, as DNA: TGTGCCACCAGTGACCTCGGGGACAATGAGCAGTTCTTC. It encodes CATSDLGDNEQFF.

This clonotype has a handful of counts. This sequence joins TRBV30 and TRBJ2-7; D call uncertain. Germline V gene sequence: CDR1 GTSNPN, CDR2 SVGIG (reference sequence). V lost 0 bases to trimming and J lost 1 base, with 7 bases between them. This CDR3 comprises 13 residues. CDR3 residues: CAWSVAESYEQYF. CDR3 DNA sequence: TGTGCCTGGAGTGTAGCCGAATCCTACGAGCAGTACTTC. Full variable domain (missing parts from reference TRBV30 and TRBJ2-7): SQTIHQWPATLVQPVGSPLSLECTVEGTSNPNLYWYRQAAGRGLQLLFYSVGIGQISSEVPQNLSASRPQDRQFILSSKKLLLSDSGFYLCAWSVAESYEQYFGPGTRLTVT.

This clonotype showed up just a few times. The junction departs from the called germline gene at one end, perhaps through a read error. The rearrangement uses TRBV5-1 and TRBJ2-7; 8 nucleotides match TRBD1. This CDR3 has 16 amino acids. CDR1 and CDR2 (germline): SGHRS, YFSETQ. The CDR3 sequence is CASSLDTTGVFYEQYF. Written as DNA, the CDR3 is TGCGCCAGCAGTTTGGATACGACAGGGGTCTTCTACGAGCAGTACTTC.

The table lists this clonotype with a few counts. This CDR3 reads CSGQRGETQYF. The CDR3 DNA follows: TGCAGCGGACAGAGGGGGGAGACCCAGTACTTC. The J gene is TRBJ2-5, the V gene TRBV29-1; weak D call: TRBD1 (6 bases). This CDR3 region has 11 residues. CDR1 is SQVTM and CDR2 is ANQGSEA in the germline V gene. V was cut by 7 bases and J by 5 bases, with 11 bases left in between.

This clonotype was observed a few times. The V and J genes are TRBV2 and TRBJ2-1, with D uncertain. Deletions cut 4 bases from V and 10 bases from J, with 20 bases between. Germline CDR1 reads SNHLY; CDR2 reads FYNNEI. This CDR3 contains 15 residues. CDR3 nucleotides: TGTGCCAGCAGTGCCTCTCAGTCGATGGTCCAGGAGCAGTTCTTC. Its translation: CASSASQSMVQEQFF.

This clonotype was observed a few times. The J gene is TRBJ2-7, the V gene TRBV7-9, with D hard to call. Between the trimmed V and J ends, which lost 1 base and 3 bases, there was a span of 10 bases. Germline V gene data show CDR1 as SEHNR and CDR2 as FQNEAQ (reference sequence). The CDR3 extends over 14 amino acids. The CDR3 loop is CASSLGRSDYEQYF. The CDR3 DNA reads TGTGCCAGCAGCTTAGGACGCTCAGACTACGAGCAGTACTTC. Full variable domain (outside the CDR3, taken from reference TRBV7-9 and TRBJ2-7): DTGVSQNPRHKITKRGQNVTFRCDPISEHNRLYWYRQTLGQGPEFLTYFQNEAQLEKSRLLSDRFSAERPKGSFSTLEIQRTEQGDSAMYLCASSLGRSDYEQYFGPGTRLTVT.

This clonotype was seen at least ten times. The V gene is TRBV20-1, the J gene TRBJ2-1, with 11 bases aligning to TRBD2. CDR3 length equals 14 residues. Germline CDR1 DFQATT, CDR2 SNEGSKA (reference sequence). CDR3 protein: CSVSGRANYNEQFF. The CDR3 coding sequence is TGCAGCGTTAGCGGGAGGGCCAATTACAATGAGCAGTTCTTC.

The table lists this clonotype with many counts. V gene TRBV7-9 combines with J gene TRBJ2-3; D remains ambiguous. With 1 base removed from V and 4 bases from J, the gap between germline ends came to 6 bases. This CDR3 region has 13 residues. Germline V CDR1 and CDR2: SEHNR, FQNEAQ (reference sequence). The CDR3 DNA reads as TGTGCCAGCAGCTTAGGGCGCGCAGATACGCAGTATTTT. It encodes CASSLGRADTQYF.

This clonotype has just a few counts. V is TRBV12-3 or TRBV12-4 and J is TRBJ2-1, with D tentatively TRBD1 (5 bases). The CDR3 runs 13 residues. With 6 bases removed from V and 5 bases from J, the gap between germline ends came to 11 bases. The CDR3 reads CASRQDTDNEQFF. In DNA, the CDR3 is TGTGCCAGCAGACAGGACACTGACAATGAGCAGTTCTTC.

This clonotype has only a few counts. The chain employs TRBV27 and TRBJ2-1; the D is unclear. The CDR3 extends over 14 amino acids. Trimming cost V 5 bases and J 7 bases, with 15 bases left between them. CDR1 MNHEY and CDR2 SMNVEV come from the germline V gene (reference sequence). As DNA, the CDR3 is TGTGCCAGCAGTCGTGTCCCTCAGGTAAATGAGCAGTTCTTC. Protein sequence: CASSRVPQVNEQFF.

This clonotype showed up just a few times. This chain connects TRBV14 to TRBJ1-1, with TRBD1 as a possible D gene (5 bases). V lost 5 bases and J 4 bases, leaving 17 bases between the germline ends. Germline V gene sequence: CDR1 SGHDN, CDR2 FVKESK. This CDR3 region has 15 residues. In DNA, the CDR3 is TGTGCCAGCAGCGAGGGTCCGGGGCTCGGCACTGAAGCTTTCTTT. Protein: CASSEGPGLGTEAFF.

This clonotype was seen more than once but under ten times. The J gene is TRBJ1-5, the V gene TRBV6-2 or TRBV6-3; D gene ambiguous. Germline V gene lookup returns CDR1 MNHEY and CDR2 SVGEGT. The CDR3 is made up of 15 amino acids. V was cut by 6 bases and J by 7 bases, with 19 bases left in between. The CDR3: CASSQTAGGRQPQHF. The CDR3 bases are TGTGCCAGCAGCCAGACGGCCGGAGGGAGGCAGCCCCAGCATTTT.

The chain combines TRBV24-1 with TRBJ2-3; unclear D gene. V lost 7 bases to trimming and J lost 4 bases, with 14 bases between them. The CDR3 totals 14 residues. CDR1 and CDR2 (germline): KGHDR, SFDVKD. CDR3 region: CATSAPGHSDTQYF. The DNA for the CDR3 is TGTGCCACCAGCGCCCCGGGCCACTCAGATACGCAGTATTTT.

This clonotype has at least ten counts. This chain's CDR3 is CSARGQTTGTSWETQYF. The CDR3 coding sequence is TGCAGTGCTAGAGGCCAGACTACCGGGACCAGTTGGGAGACCCAGTACTTC. The genes are TRBV20-1 and TRBJ2-5, with D perhaps assigned TRBD1 or TRBD2 (5 bases each). Germline V gene sequence: CDR1 DFQATT, CDR2 SNEGSKA (reference sequence). The CDR3 contains 17 residues. V lost 1 base, J lost 5 bases, and 23 bases lay in between.

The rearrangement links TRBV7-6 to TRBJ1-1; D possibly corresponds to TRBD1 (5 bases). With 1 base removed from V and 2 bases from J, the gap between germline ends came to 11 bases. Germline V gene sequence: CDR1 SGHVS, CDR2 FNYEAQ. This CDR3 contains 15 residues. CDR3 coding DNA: TGTGCCAGCAGCTTAGGTATGGGGGGTAACACTGAAGCTTTCTTT. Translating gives CASSLGMGGNTEAFF.

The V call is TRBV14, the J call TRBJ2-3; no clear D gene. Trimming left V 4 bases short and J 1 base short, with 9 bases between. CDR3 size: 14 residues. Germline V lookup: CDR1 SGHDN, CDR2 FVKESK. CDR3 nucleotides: TGTGCCAGCAGCCCGTTAAGGGGCACAGATACGCAGTATTTT. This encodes CASSPLRGTDTQYF.

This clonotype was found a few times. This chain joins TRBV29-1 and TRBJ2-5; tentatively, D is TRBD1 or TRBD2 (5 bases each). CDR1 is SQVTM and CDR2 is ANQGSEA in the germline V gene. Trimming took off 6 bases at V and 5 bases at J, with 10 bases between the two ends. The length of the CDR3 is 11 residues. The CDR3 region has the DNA TGCAGCGTCGGGACCGGGGAGACCCAGTACTTC. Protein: CSVGTGETQYF.

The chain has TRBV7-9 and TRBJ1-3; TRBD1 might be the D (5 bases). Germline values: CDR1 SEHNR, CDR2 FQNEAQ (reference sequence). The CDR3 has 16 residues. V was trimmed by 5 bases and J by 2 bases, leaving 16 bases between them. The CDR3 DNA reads TGTGCCAGCAGCCCCTCACGGACAAAGACTGGAAACACCATATATTTT. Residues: CASSPSRTKTGNTIYF.

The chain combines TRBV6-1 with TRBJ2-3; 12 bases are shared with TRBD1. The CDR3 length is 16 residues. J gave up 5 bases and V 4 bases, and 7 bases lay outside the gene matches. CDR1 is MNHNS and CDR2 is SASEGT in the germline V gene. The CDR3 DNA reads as TGTGCCAGCAGTGCCCCGGGACAGGGGGCAAGAGATACGCAGTATTTT. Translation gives CASSAPGQGARDTQYF.

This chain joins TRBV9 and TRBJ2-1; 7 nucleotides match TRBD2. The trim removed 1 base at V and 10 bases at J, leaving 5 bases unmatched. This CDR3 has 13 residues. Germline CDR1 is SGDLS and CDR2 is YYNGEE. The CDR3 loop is CASSVTSGGEQFF. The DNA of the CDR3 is TGTGCCAGCAGCGTAACGTCCGGGGGGGAGCAGTTCTTC.